This passage covers 21 T cell receptor beta chains from one sample sequenced in a study of cytomegalovirus exposure and HLA in healthy donors (dated by TCRdb to the late 2010s). Library prep was done by the immunoSEQ multiplex PCR assay. A mixture of 60 forward primers for TCR Vbeta segments and 13 reverse primers for TCR Jbeta segments was used in the multiplex PCR. TCRdb carries this immuneACCESS record with in-frame sequences only. Its versions omit some clonotypes, under half of them owing to an unresolved V gene in the studies checked, with the rest unexplained. The sample table records some 120,000 clones; roughly 78% of these occur just once. The ten largest account for under 13% of the sample. Sequences were obtained from PBMCs. The receptors derive from a man aged 25 to 45 in good health and CMV-seropositive.

The rearrangement joins TRBV19 to TRBJ2-1, with 11 bases identical to TRBD2. V gave up 6 bases and J gave up 6 bases; unmatched junction bases: 10. The CDR3 runs to 16 residues. Germline CDR1 is LNHDA and CDR2 is SQIVND (reference sequence). The CDR3 nucleotides are TGTGCCAGTAGGGCAACCCCTAGCGGGAGGCTCAATGAGCAGTTCTTC. Its translation is CASRATPSGRLNEQFF.

The chain couples TRBV29-1 to TRBJ1-4, with TRBD1 matching over 9 bases. There are 15 residues in the CDR3. Looked up from germline, CDR1 is SQVTM and CDR2 is ANQGSEA. V lost 6 bases, J lost 4 bases, and 9 bases stayed unmatched. The CDR3 protein is CSVGKTGGGNEKLFF. In DNA, the CDR3 is TGCAGCGTGGGAAAGACAGGGGGTGGTAATGAAAAACTGTTTTTT. The full variable domain, with the rest looked up from reference TRBV29-1 and TRBJ1-4, is SAVISQKPSRDICQRGTSLTIQCQVDSQVTMMFWYRQQPGQSLTLIATANQGSEATYESGFVIDKFPISRPNLTFSTLTVSNMSPEDSSIYLCSVGKTGGGNEKLFFGSGTQLSVL.

The chain has TRBV29-1 and TRBJ2-7; tentative D call: TRBD2 (6 bases). The CDR3 covers 14 residues. Looked up from germline, CDR1 is SQVTM and CDR2 is ANQGSEA. Trimming removed 0 bases at V and 7 bases at J, with 16 bases between. CDR3 sequence reads: CSVEDQRALGEQYF. The CDR3 DNA follows: TGCAGCGTTGAAGATCAGCGGGCCCTGGGGGAGCAGTACTTC.

The V gene is TRBV9, the J gene TRBJ2-5; tentatively, D is TRBD2 (6 bases). Germline V gene lookup returns CDR1 SGDLS and CDR2 YYNGEE. Trimming left V 0 bases short and J 5 bases short, with 14 bases between. The CDR3 is 15 amino acids. Here the CDR3 reads CASSVDGGLEETQYF. The DNA for the CDR3 is TGTGCCAGCAGCGTAGACGGGGGATTAGAGGAGACCCAGTACTTC.

The chain couples TRBV29-1 to TRBJ2-1; 10 bases align to TRBD1. The CDR3 has 13 residues. Losses at the gene ends were 4 bases for V and 3 bases for J; bases not matched to a gene: 0. CDR1 and CDR2 from the germline V gene are SQVTM and ANQGSEA. This CDR3 is CSVGTGGYNEQFF. The CDR3 nucleotides read TGCAGCGTTGGGACAGGGGGCTACAATGAGCAGTTCTTC.

V usage is TRBV6-5 and J usage is TRBJ2-1; 13 bases fit TRBD2. V was pared by 4 bases and J by 6 bases, with 3 bases of the junction left unmatched. CDR3 size: 15 residues. The germline CDR1 and CDR2 sequences are MNHEY and SVGAGI. CDR3 nucleotides: TGTGCCAGCAGTTTCACTAGCGGGAGGGCCAATGAGCAGTTCTTC. Encoded protein: CASSFTSGRANEQFF.

The chain uses TRBV19 and TRBJ1-1, with TRBD1 matching 8 bases. Unmatched junction bases numbered 10, after V lost 7 bases and J lost 0 bases. The CDR3 extends over 16 amino acids. CDR1 is LNHDA, CDR2 SQIVND, per germline (reference sequence). The CDR3 spells CASTPGQALMNTEAFF. The DNA for the CDR3 is TGTGCCAGTACCCCGGGACAGGCCTTAATGAACACTGAAGCTTTCTTT.

The J gene is TRBJ1-1, the V gene TRBV28; D is perhaps TRBD1 (5 bases). Germline assignment: CDR1 MDHEN and CDR2 SYDVKM. The CDR3 length is 17 residues. V lost 2 bases, J lost 2 bases, and 18 bases lay in between. This chain's CDR3 is CASSLNLDRQRNTEAFF. CDR3 DNA: TGTGCCAGCAGTTTAAATCTCGACAGACAGAGAAACACTGAAGCTTTCTTT.

J is TRBJ2-7 and V is TRBV27, with D possibly matching TRBD2 (5 bases). V was cut by 2 bases and J by 0 bases, with 8 bases left in between. From germline, CDR1 is MNHEY and CDR2 SMNVEV (reference sequence). CDR3 size: 14 residues. The DNA of the CDR3 is TGTGCCAGCAGTTTAGACTACCTCTCCTACGAGCAGTACTTC. Protein sequence: CASSLDYLSYEQYF.

The chain employs TRBV11-3 and TRBJ2-7; TRBD1 matches at 10 bases. The CDR3 has 16 residues. Germline loops: CDR1 SGHNT, CDR2 YENEEA. V lost 5 bases and J lost 2; bases outside the gene matches: 9. CDR3 in amino acids: CASSRGQGEGAYEQYF. CDR3 bases: TGTGCCAGCAGCCGTGGACAGGGGGAGGGGGCCTACGAGCAGTACTTC.

The chain has TRBV6-1 and TRBJ1-1; 7 bases are shared with TRBD1. This CDR3 has 12 amino acids. Germline CDR1 reads MNHNS; CDR2 reads SASEGT. The junction had 9 bases not matched to a gene; V was cut back by 10 bases and J by 7 bases. The CDR3 nucleotides read TGTGCCATTGTGACAGGGACCCTTGAAGCTTTCTTT. Protein product: CAIVTGTLEAFF.

This clone was seen more than once but under ten times. This rearrangement joins TRBV30 to TRBJ1-2; the match to TRBD1 covers 9 bases. CDR3 length: 13 amino acids. The junction had 6 bases not matched to a gene; V was cut back by 2 bases and J by 8 bases. Looked up from germline, CDR1 is GTSNPN and CDR2 is SVGIG (reference sequence). The CDR3 region is CAWSYGTGRGYTF. The CDR3 nucleotides are TGTGCCTGGAGTTATGGGACAGGGAGAGGCTACACCTTC.

The V call is TRBV19, the J call TRBJ2-7; 12 bases match TRBD2. From germline, CDR1 is LNHDA and CDR2 SQIVND (reference sequence). CDR3 length: 14 residues. The J segment lost 5 bases and the V segment lost 7 bases, leaving 6 bases of the junction unmatched. As DNA, the CDR3 is TGTGCCAGTAATCCTAGCGGGAGGGCCCACGAGCAGTACTTC. Protein: CASNPSGRAHEQYF.

This clone appeared a single time. The chain employs TRBV10-3 and TRBJ2-5; possible D gene TRBD2, 5 bases. The CDR3 covers 13 residues. Trimming removed 8 bases from V and 1 base from J, with 11 bases in between. Germline-derived CDR1 and CDR2 are ENHRY and SYGVKD. DNA of the CDR3: TGTGCCATCTCCCGGGGTGGCCAAGAGACCCAGTACTTC. Amino acid sequence: CAISRGGQETQYF.

V is TRBV11-2 and J is TRBJ2-2; 10 nucleotides align to TRBD2. The J segment lost 6 bases and the V segment lost 4 bases, leaving 2 bases of the junction unmatched. The CDR3 is 14 amino acids. Germline V gene data show CDR1 as SGHAT and CDR2 as FQNNGV. CDR3 protein: CASSSLAGAGELFF. Here the CDR3 DNA reads TGTGCCAGCAGCTCCCTAGCGGGAGCCGGGGAGCTGTTTTTT.

This clone has only a few counts. V usage is TRBV5-4 and J usage is TRBJ2-1, with 10 bases fitting TRBD2. The CDR3 sequence is 15 residues long. From germline, CDR1 is SGHNT and CDR2 YYREEE (reference sequence). The trim removed 4 bases at V and 3 bases at J, leaving 4 bases unmatched. CDR3 sequence: CASSGGLAFYNEQFF. CDR3 sequence (DNA): TGTGCCAGCAGCGGGGGACTAGCGTTCTACAATGAGCAGTTCTTC.

The chain joins TRBV28 to TRBJ1-2, with D possibly TRBD1 on 6 matching bases. CDR1 is MDHEN, CDR2 SYDVKM, per germline. The CDR3 consists of 14 residues. V was cut by 3 bases and J by 4 bases, with 12 bases left in between. The CDR3 reads CASSLPGAGYGYTF. CDR3 nucleotide sequence: TGTGCCAGCAGTTTGCCAGGGGCCGGCTATGGCTACACCTTC.

The sample holds one count of this clone. CDR3 region: CASSPPGANTEAFF. The DNA of the CDR3 is TGTGCCAGCAGCCCGCCTGGGGCGAACACTGAAGCTTTCTTT. V and J are TRBV7-2 and TRBJ1-1, with D perhaps TRBD1 (5 bases). Germline loops: CDR1 SGHTA, CDR2 FQGNSA. CDR3 length equals 14 residues. V gave up 5 bases and J gave up 1 base, with 11 bases separating them.

This clone showed up just a few times. The genes are TRBV6-5 and TRBJ1-5; D gene uncertain. CDR3 length: 13 residues. The V end lost 8 bases, the J end lost 7 bases, and 15 bases lay between the germline ends. Germline CDR1 MNHEY, CDR2 SVGAGI. The CDR3 protein is CASRGEGRQPQHF. As DNA, the CDR3 is TGTGCCAGCCGCGGGGAGGGTAGACAGCCCCAGCATTTT.

This clone came up a few times. The rearrangement uses TRBV5-1 and TRBJ2-4; 7 bases align to TRBD1. The ends lost 4 bases at V and 0 bases at J; junction bases unmatched: 19. Germline V gene data show CDR1 as SGHRS and CDR2 as YFSETQ. The CDR3 spans 20 residues. CDR3 in amino acids: CASSQGEAVVGVLAKNIQYF. The DNA for the CDR3 is TGCGCCAGCAGCCAGGGGGAAGCGGTAGTTGGGGTCCTAGCCAAAAACATTCAGTACTTC.

This clone was found once. This chain uses TRBV28 with TRBJ1-1, with 9 bases matching TRBD1. V shed 6 bases and J 3 bases; nucleotides not matched to a gene: 5. The CDR3 totals 14 residues. Germline V gene data show CDR1 as MDHEN and CDR2 as SYDVKM. The CDR3 DNA reads as TGTGCCAGCAGGCCCGGGACAGGGCACACTGAAGCTTTCTTT. Amino acids: CASRPGTGHTEAFF.